Listed here are 19 T cell receptor beta chains from one sample, sequenced in a study of T cell responses to AZD1222 COVID-19 vaccine. Clones were sequenced by immunoSEQ multiplex PCR, and TCRdb holds only the in-frame ones, with some missing. There are about 100,000 clones in the sample; approximately 86% occur only once, and 3% to 4% lies in the top ten. Sample: peripheral blood, taken 28 days after the second dose of the MenACWY control vaccine. These receptors originate from an adult who received the MenACWY meningococcal vaccine as a control.

The sample holds one count of this clone. The chain couples TRBV4-1 to TRBJ1-3; D remains ambiguous. V gave up 0 bases and J gave up 4 bases, with 10 bases separating them. The CDR3 length is 15 residues. CDR1 is MGHRA, CDR2 YSYEKL, per germline. The chain's CDR3 is CASSQDQAAGNTIYF. In DNA, the CDR3 is TGCGCCAGCAGCCAAGATCAGGCGGCAGGAAACACCATATATTTT.

This clone was picked up one time. The rearrangement joins TRBV9 to TRBJ1-4; D uncertain. The germline CDR1 and CDR2 sequences are SGDLS and YYNGEE. V was trimmed by 0 bases and J by 2 bases, leaving 11 bases between them. The CDR3 spans 16 residues. The CDR3 region has the DNA TGTGCCAGCAGCGTAGGGGCCTCATGGACTAATGAAAAACTGTTTTTT. The encoded protein is CASSVGASWTNEKLFF.

This clone was counted once. The rearrangement uses TRBV19 and TRBJ2-1; D ambiguous. The germline V gene encodes CDR1 LNHDA and CDR2 SQIVND (reference sequence). The CDR3 runs to 13 residues. Trimming cost V 4 bases and J 0 bases, with 4 bases left between them. In nucleotides, the CDR3 is TGTGCCAGTAGTACAGTCTCCTACAATGAGCAGTTCTTC. It translates to CASSTVSYNEQFF.

This clone was counted between two and nine times. The J gene is TRBJ1-1, the V gene TRBV3-1 (or the pseudogene TRBV3-2), with D maybe TRBD1 (6 bases). Germline loops: CDR1 LGHDT, CDR2 YNNKEL (reference sequence). CDR3 length: 16 amino acids. V was trimmed by 0 bases and J by 5 bases, leaving 16 bases between them. The CDR3: CASSQDWPGGETEAFF. The CDR3 DNA reads TGTGCCAGCAGCCAAGATTGGCCGGGGGGCGAGACTGAAGCTTTCTTT.

The CDR3 DNA is TGTGCCAGTAGTATAAGGACAGCCAACTCTGGAAACACCATATATTTT. This sequence encodes CASSIRTANSGNTIYF. The chain recombines TRBV19 with TRBJ1-3; tentatively, D is TRBD1 (6 bases). Trimming took 2 bases from V and 0 from J, leaving 11 bases between them. Germline lookup yields CDR1 LNHDA and CDR2 SQIVND (reference sequence). The CDR3 runs 16 residues. The variable domain in full, with the rest retrieved from reference TRBV19 and TRBJ1-3, is DGGITQSPKYLFRKEGQNVTLSCEQNLNHDAMYWYRQDPGQGLRLIYYSQIVNDFQKGDIAEGYSVSREKKESFPLTVTSAQKNPTAFYLCASSIRTANSGNTIYFGEGSWLTVV.

This rearrangement joins TRBV28 to TRBJ1-5; 7 bases agree with TRBD1. Germline V gene sequence: CDR1 MDHEN, CDR2 SYDVKM. This CDR3 contains 14 residues. The J segment lost 4 bases and the V segment lost 6 bases, leaving 6 bases of the junction unmatched. The CDR3 here is CASRGGQRNQPQHF. For the CDR3, the DNA is TGTGCCAGCAGGGGGGGACAGCGGAATCAGCCCCAGCATTTT.

This clone was seen a few times. As DNA, the CDR3 is TGTGCCAGCAGCCCTGGACAGGGGGGCTCTGGAAACACCATATATTTT. Its translation: CASSPGQGGSGNTIYF. This rearrangement joins TRBV3-1 (or the pseudogene TRBV3-2) to TRBJ1-3, with TRBD1 matching 10 bases. V trimming: 4 bases; J trimming: 0 bases; junction bases outside the gene matches: 3. Per the germline V gene, CDR1 is LGHDT and CDR2 is YNNKEL (reference sequence). CDR3 length: 16 residues.

The chain joins TRBV5-4 to TRBJ2-7, with TRBD1 matching 7 bases. Unmatched junction bases numbered 4, after V lost 0 bases and J lost 1 base. The CDR3 has 15 residues. Per the germline V gene, CDR1 is SGHNT and CDR2 is YYREEE (reference sequence). CDR3 bases: TGTGCCAGCAGCTTGGCGCCGACAGGGTCCTACGAGCAGTACTTC. Amino acids: CASSLAPTGSYEQYF.

This clone was counted once. The chain couples TRBV6-4 to TRBJ1-2, with D uncertain. Per the germline V gene, CDR1 is MRHNA and CDR2 is SNTAGT. The CDR3 spans 13 residues. The V end was cut by 5 bases, the J end by 5 bases, with 12 bases between. The CDR3 DNA reads as TGTGCCAGCAGTTTCCGGTTTATTTATGGCTACACCTTC. This codes for CASSFRFIYGYTF.

This clone has just one count. The rearrangement joins TRBV9 to TRBJ1-2; D not certain. The germline CDR1 and CDR2 sequences are SGDLS and YYNGEE. The length of the CDR3 is 11 residues. With 5 bases removed from V and 3 bases from J, the gap between germline ends came to 5 bases. The CDR3 nucleotides read TGTGCCAGCAGTACATACTATGGCTACACCTTC. It yields the protein CASSTYYGYTF.

Only a few counts were recorded for this clone. The junction shows a germline mismatch at one end, possibly a read error. V is TRBV19 and J is TRBJ1-5; perhaps TRBD1 as D (6 bases). This CDR3 has 17 residues. The V gene's germline CDR1 is LNHDA and CDR2 SQIVND (reference sequence). CDR3 in DNA: TGTGCCAGTAGTATAGGGGGGGCCGATAGCGGCAATCATCCCCAGCATTTT. Translated: CASSIGGADSGNHPQHF.

The V gene is TRBV4-2, the J gene TRBJ1-3, with D tentatively TRBD1 (5 bases). Deletions cut 1 base from V and 2 bases from J, with 9 bases between. The CDR3 has 15 residues. From germline, CDR1 is LGHNA and CDR2 YNFKEQ. The CDR3 is CASSQGQGAGNTIYF. The CDR3 bases are TGTGCCAGCAGCCAAGGGCAGGGAGCTGGAAACACCATATATTTT.

V and J are TRBV4-1 and TRBJ1-2; 9 positions match TRBD1. The V gene's germline CDR1 is MGHRA and CDR2 YSYEKL. This CDR3 contains 16 residues. V lost 4 bases, J lost 8 bases, and 14 bases stayed unmatched. CDR3 sequence: CASSLESSGTGSGYTF. CDR3 DNA sequence: TGCGCCAGCAGCCTAGAAAGTTCCGGGACAGGGAGCGGCTACACCTTC.

The V call is TRBV5-1, the J call TRBJ1-4; D call uncertain. V gave up 2 bases and J gave up 8 bases, with 16 bases separating them. CDR1 and CDR2 from the germline V gene are SGHRS and YFSETQ. The CDR3 is made up of 15 amino acids. The CDR3 sequence is CASSFTATSDEKLFF. For the CDR3, the DNA is TGCGCCAGCAGCTTTACGGCAACCTCAGACGAAAAACTGTTTTTT.

The chain carries TRBV5-6 and TRBJ1-1, with D perhaps matching TRBD1 (6 bases). This CDR3 has 16 amino acids. V was shortened by 4 bases and J by 1 base, with 17 bases between the two germline ends. Germline CDR1 is SGHDT and CDR2 is YYEEEE. CDR3 bases: TGTGCCAGCAGCCTCCTGCCGGGACATACGAACACTGAAGCTTTCTTT. Amino acids: CASSLLPGHTNTEAFF.

The chain links TRBV11-2 to TRBJ2-2, with TRBD2 matching over 9 bases. Losses at the gene ends were 2 bases for V and 5 bases for J; bases not matched to a gene: 6. The germline gives CDR1 SGHAT, CDR2 FQNNGV. The CDR3 consists of 16 residues. CDR3 sequence: CASSLISGGRTGELFF. The CDR3 region has the DNA TGTGCCAGCAGCTTAATTAGCGGGGGTCGGACCGGGGAGCTGTTTTTT.

The chain links TRBV10-3 to TRBJ2-7; TRBD2 matches at 11 bases. CDR1 and CDR2 from the germline V gene are ENHRY and SYGVKD. The CDR3 runs 18 residues. Losses at the gene ends were 3 bases for V and 2 bases for J; bases not matched to a gene: 12. DNA of the CDR3: TGTGCCATCAGTGACGCCGCGATCGGGACTAGCGGTGCCTACGAGCAGTACTTC. Translated: CAISDAAIGTSGAYEQYF.

This clone was counted a single time. This chain joins TRBV9 and TRBJ1-1; D may be TRBD1 (6 bases). Trimming left V 3 bases short and J 3 bases short, with 15 bases between. The CDR3 contains 15 residues. Looked up from germline, CDR1 is SGDLS and CDR2 is YYNGEE. The CDR3 loop is CASSAGALADTEAFF. CDR3 nucleotide sequence: TGTGCCAGCAGCGCAGGGGCCTTAGCGGACACTGAAGCTTTCTTT.

The chain uses TRBV7-8 and TRBJ1-6; TRBD1 matches 9 bases. CDR1 is SGHVS and CDR2 is FQNEAQ in the germline V gene. The CDR3 runs to 18 residues. The trim removed 5 bases at V and 3 bases at J, leaving 11 bases unmatched. The CDR3 DNA sequence: TGTGCCAGCAGCCCAACTCGACAGGGGGATATCTATAATTCACCCCTCCACTTT. Its translation is CASSPTRQGDIYNSPLHF.